This T cell receptor beta chain was retrieved from a study of T cell changes during pregnancy in multiple sclerosis. Assay used: immunoSEQ multiplex PCR; TCRdb lists only in-frame clones, some missing. This sample carries roughly 60,000 clones, roughly 90% of them seen once, and the ten largest clones take around 0.9%. The CDR3 covers 13 residues. Trimming shortened V by 3 bases and J by 10 bases, and 15 bases separated the two germline ends. CDR1 and CDR2 from the germline V gene are MGHDK and SYGVNS. The sample in question was peripheral blood, obtained before pregnancy. J is TRBJ1-1 and V is TRBV25-1; D not resolved. The sequence was obtained from a female donor with multiple sclerosis, enrolled in a pregnancy study. This chain's CDR3 is CASSEGYLNGAFF. CDR3 coding DNA: TGTGCCAGCAGTGAGGGCTACCTAAACGGAGCTTTCTTT.